Below are 22 T cell receptor beta chains sequenced from a single sample in a study of Graves' ophthalmopathy and Graves' hyperthyroidism. From RNA, the CDR3 regions of TCR beta chains were amplified and sequenced. Amplification began with first-round RT-PCR using HTBI primers, then second-round multiplex PCR was performed. Using its own MiXCR run on the multiplex PCR reads, TCRdb lists one record per CDR3 protein. The sample consists of some 410,000 distinct CDR3 sequences, around 21% of them appearing once. Sequencing was carried out using peripheral blood. The receptors were sampled from a woman aged 18-29 years with stable Graves' hyperthyroidism.

This rearrangement joins TRBV6-1 to TRBJ1-6; no clear D gene. CDR1 is MNHNS and CDR2 is SASEGT in the germline V gene. With 8 bases removed from V and 6 bases from J, the gap between germline ends came to 8 bases. This CDR3 has 12 amino acids. DNA for the CDR3: TGTGCCAGCGGGGAGGGTAATTCACCCCTCCACTTT. It translates to CASGEGNSPLHF.

The genes are TRBV29-1 and TRBJ1-5; TRBD1 agrees at 7 bases. Germline-derived CDR1 and CDR2 are SQVTM and ANQGSEA. There are 13 residues in the CDR3. With 7 bases clipped from V and 1 base from J, the junction kept 4 bases outside the gene matches. As DNA, the CDR3 is TGCAGCGCTACGACAGGGAGCAATCAGCCCCAGCATTTT. Encoded protein: CSATTGSNQPQHF.

This clonotype has only a few counts. V and J are TRBV28 and TRBJ2-7; either TRBD1 or TRBD2 may supply D (5 bases each). The CDR3 runs 14 residues. Between the trimmed V and J ends, which lost 7 bases and 2 bases, there was a span of 15 bases. Germline CDR1 MDHEN, CDR2 SYDVKM. CDR3 loop: CASTFGDLTYEQYF. In DNA form, the CDR3 reads TGTGCCAGCACCTTTGGGGACCTTACCTACGAGCAGTACTTC.

The rearrangement joins TRBV6-5 to TRBJ1-3; possibly TRBD1 for D (5 bases). This CDR3 has 15 amino acids. The V gene's germline CDR1 is MNHEY and CDR2 SVGAGI. V lost 5 bases, J lost 5 bases, and 16 bases lay in between. The CDR3 reads CASSHRSTERNTIYF. In nucleotides, the CDR3 is TGTGCCAGCAGTCACAGGAGCACGGAGAGAAACACCATATATTTT.

There are many counts of this clonotype. The chain is built from TRBV12-3 or TRBV12-4 and TRBJ1-2; the match to TRBD1 covers 11 bases. The ends lost 5 bases at V and 7 bases at J; junction bases unmatched: 6. There are 14 residues in the CDR3. CDR3 sequence reads: CASSGQGASCGYTF. The CDR3, as DNA: TGTGCCAGCAGTGGACAGGGGGCGAGCTGTGGCTACACCTTC.

This clonotype was counted only a few times. V usage is TRBV28 and J usage is TRBJ2-4, with TRBD2 matching 11 bases. CDR3 length: 14 amino acids. The germline gives CDR1 MDHEN, CDR2 SYDVKM. V lost 6 bases to trimming and J lost 6 bases; unmatched junction nucleotides: 4. CDR3 nucleotides: TGTGCCAGCAGCCGACTAGCGGGGCGAAACATTCAGTACTTC. Its protein product is CASSRLAGRNIQYF.

Many counts were recorded for this clonotype. The CDR3 DNA follows: TGCAGTGCTAGACTAGCGGTTCGTTCCTACGAGCAGTACTTC. Protein product: CSARLAVRSYEQYF. The chain uses TRBV20-1 and TRBJ2-7; the match to TRBD2 covers 7 bases. The CDR3 totals 14 residues. Germline values: CDR1 DFQATT, CDR2 SNEGSKA (reference sequence). Losses at the gene ends were 2 bases for V and 1 base for J; bases not matched to a gene: 5.

This clonotype has a handful of counts. This chain uses TRBV10-3 with TRBJ2-7; TRBD1 agrees at 7 bases. Germline V lookup: CDR1 ENHRY, CDR2 SYGVKD. J was trimmed by 3 bases and V by 10 bases; bases with no gene match: 18. CDR3 length: 16 amino acids. This CDR3 is CANKKAGNRGSYEQYF. The CDR3 nucleotides read TGTGCCAACAAAAAAGCCGGAAACAGGGGAAGCTACGAGCAGTACTTC.

This clonotype was seen at least ten times. This rearrangement joins TRBV6-1 to TRBJ1-5; possible D gene TRBD1, 6 bases. The CDR3 contains 13 residues. V dropped 10 bases and J dropped 4 bases, with 14 bases sitting between them. Germline V gene lookup returns CDR1 MNHNS and CDR2 SASEGT. CDR3 in DNA: TGTGCCACTCACAGGGAGGAGAATCAGCCCCAGCATTTT. This gives the protein CATHREENQPQHF.

This clonotype was detected ten times or more. This may arise from a read error, as a much more abundant clone is one base away. The gene calls are TRBV12-3 or TRBV12-4 and TRBJ2-7; weak D call: TRBD1 (6 bases). The CDR3 is made up of 14 amino acids. Trimming left V 5 bases short and J 0 bases short, with 11 bases between. The CDR3 bases are TGTGCCAGCAGTCCCTGGGACAACTCCTACGAGCAGTACTTC. Protein sequence: CASSPWDNSYEQYF.

The rearrangement uses TRBV7-2 and TRBJ1-2; unclear D gene. There are 13 residues in the CDR3. Germline V gene lookup returns CDR1 SGHTA and CDR2 FQGNSA. Trimming took off 0 bases at V and 12 bases at J, with 14 bases between the two ends. As DNA, the CDR3 is TGTGCCAGCAGCTTAGCGCGGAAGGGAACAAACACCTTC. Translation gives CASSLARKGTNTF.

This clonotype was detected ten times or more. This chain links TRBV6-2 or TRBV6-3 with TRBJ1-1, with D hard to call. Between the trimmed V and J ends, which lost 6 bases and 1 base, there was a span of 18 bases. Germline CDR1 and CDR2: MNHEY and SVGEGT. This CDR3 region has 16 residues. CDR3 region: CASSTYGRRGNTEAFF. CDR3 DNA sequence: TGTGCCAGCAGCACCTACGGCCGGCGGGGGAACACTGAAGCTTTCTTT.

This clonotype was counted many times. The rearrangement uses TRBV7-9 and TRBJ1-3; D is unclear. The V and J ends lost 8 bases and 0 bases respectively, with 2 bases between them. CDR1 SEHNR and CDR2 FQNEAQ come from the germline V gene (reference sequence). The CDR3 runs 11 residues. The CDR3: CASYSGNTIYF. CDR3 coding DNA: TGTGCCAGCTACTCTGGAAACACCATATATTTT.

This clonotype has a handful of counts. The chain uses TRBV2 and TRBJ1-1; TRBD1 is a possible D gene (6 bases). The V end was cut by 9 bases, the J end by 0 bases, with 14 bases between. Germline loops: CDR1 SNHLY, CDR2 FYNNEI. CDR3 size: 14 residues. DNA for the CDR3: TGTGCCAGTTCGGACAGCTCCATGAACACTGAAGCTTTCTTT. Translating gives CASSDSSMNTEAFF.

Many counts were recorded for this clonotype. This chain joins TRBV2 and TRBJ2-2, with TRBD2 matching over 10 bases. Germline values: CDR1 SNHLY, CDR2 FYNNEI. This CDR3 has 15 amino acids. The trim removed 9 bases at V and 6 bases at J, leaving 10 bases unmatched. Here the CDR3 reads CASGGLAGVSGELFF. The CDR3 bases are TGTGCCAGTGGGGGGCTAGCGGGAGTTTCCGGGGAGCTGTTTTTT.

This clonotype was counted ten times or more. CDR3 residues: CASSLSSPAFYEQYF. For the CDR3, the DNA is TGTGCCAGCAGTTTATCCAGTCCCGCCTTCTACGAGCAGTACTTC. This chain connects TRBV27 to TRBJ2-7; D is ambiguous. CDR3 length: 15 amino acids. Trimming shortened V by 0 bases and J by 3 bases, and 12 bases separated the two germline ends. Germline V gene sequence: CDR1 MNHEY, CDR2 SMNVEV (reference sequence).

This clonotype was observed at least ten times. The chain joins TRBV10-3 to TRBJ1-1, with D tentatively TRBD1 (6 bases). The CDR3 has 12 residues. The V and J ends lost 7 bases and 8 bases respectively, with 14 bases between them. Germline loops: CDR1 ENHRY, CDR2 SYGVKD. CDR3 sequence reads: CAIKGGPGEAFF. The CDR3 coding sequence is TGTGCCATCAAGGGGGGCCCCGGCGAAGCTTTCTTT.

This clonotype was recorded many times. V and J are TRBV30 and TRBJ1-1; weak D call: TRBD1 (6 bases). The germline V gene encodes CDR1 GTSNPN and CDR2 SVGIG (reference sequence). The CDR3 has 14 amino acids. The V end was cut by 5 bases, the J end by 10 bases, with 23 bases between. CDR3 sequence: CAWGGGGGDYGAFF. The CDR3 region has the DNA TGTGCCTGGGGGGGGGGCGGAGGGGACTATGGAGCTTTCTTT.

The rearrangement joins TRBV19 to TRBJ2-5; D could derive from TRBD1 or TRBD2 (5 bases each). The CDR3 sequence is 13 residues long. Germline values: CDR1 LNHDA, CDR2 SQIVND (reference sequence). Trimming stripped 7 bases from V and 5 bases from J, with 14 bases between. The CDR3, as DNA: TGTGCCAGTACCGTCGGGGACGGTGAGACCCAGTACTTC. It specifies CASTVGDGETQYF.

This chain joins TRBV30 and TRBJ2-7; D could derive from TRBD1 or TRBD2 (5 bases each). The CDR3 sequence is 13 residues long. CDR1 is GTSNPN, CDR2 SVGIG, per germline (reference sequence). Deletions cut 1 base from V and 2 bases from J, with 9 bases between. The CDR3 DNA follows: TGTGCCTGGAGTGGGGACGTAACCTACGAGCAGTACTTC. This sequence encodes CAWSGDVTYEQYF.

This clonotype was picked up many times. This chain uses TRBV30 with TRBJ2-5; the D gene is possibly TRBD1 (6 bases). Germline CDR1 is GTSNPN and CDR2 is SVGIG (reference sequence). Deletions cut 3 bases from V and 0 bases from J, with 8 bases between. The CDR3 is 13 amino acids. The CDR3 sequence is CAWSQGNQETQYF. DNA of the CDR3: TGTGCCTGGAGCCAGGGGAACCAAGAGACCCAGTACTTC.

In this sample, this clonotype turned up many times. The rearrangement joins TRBV25-1 to TRBJ1-4; the D is unclear. The V gene's germline CDR1 is MGHDK and CDR2 SYGVNS. V lost 3 bases and J 8 bases, leaving 13 bases between the germline ends. The CDR3 has 14 amino acids. The CDR3 region is CASSDSGSREKLFF. The CDR3 DNA reads as TGTGCCAGCAGTGATTCAGGCAGTAGGGAAAAACTGTTTTTT.